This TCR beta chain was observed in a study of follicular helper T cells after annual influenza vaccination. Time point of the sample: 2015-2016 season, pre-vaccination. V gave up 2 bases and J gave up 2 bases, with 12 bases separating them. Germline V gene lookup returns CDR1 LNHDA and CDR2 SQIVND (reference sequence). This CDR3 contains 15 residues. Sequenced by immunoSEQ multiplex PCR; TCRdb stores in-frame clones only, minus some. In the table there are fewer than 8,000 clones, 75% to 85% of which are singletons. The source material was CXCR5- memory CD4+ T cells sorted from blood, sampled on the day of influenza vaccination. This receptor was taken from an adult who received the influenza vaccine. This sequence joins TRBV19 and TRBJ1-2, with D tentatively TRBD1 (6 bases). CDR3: CASSIPNRENYGYTF. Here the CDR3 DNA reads TGTGCCAGTAGTATACCCAACAGGGAAAACTATGGCTACACCTTC.